This TCR beta chain is from a study of blood T cell repertoires in COVID-19. Study details: Sites across the United States, Italy and Spain contributed samples from acute and convalescent COVID-19. The analysed material was cDNA or gDNA that came from T cells, B-cell-depleted T cells, or PBMCs.

The Seattle patients, enrolled during active infection, were followed longitudinally. In the authors' workflow: Estimation of nucleated cell counts was performed using reference gene primer amplification. Profiling relied on immunoSEQ multiplex PCR, and the TCRdb table lists in-frame clones only, not all of them. D and trimming come from the DNA, and the V and J calls and clone size come from that table. In the table there are a few hundred thousand clones, 70% to 90% of which are singletons. The V and J ends lost 8 bases and 0 bases, in that order; junction bases with no gene match: 25. Germline CDR1 reads WNHNN; CDR2 reads SYGVQD (reference sequence). The CDR3 is 23 residues long.

The chain couples TRBV10-1 to TRBJ1-6; 10 nucleotides agree with TRBD1. Sequenced: peripheral blood. The source of this sequence is a woman aged 45 to 65 with COVID-19, enrolled during active disease. CDR3 DNA sequence: TGCGCCAGCCGCCCTATCCGGGACAGGGGACAAAACCTTATAAGCTCCTATAATTCACCCCTCCACTTT. This translates into CASRPIRDRGQNLISSYNSPLHF.